One and the same sample provided the 30 T cell receptor beta chains below, sequenced in a study of blood T cells in healthy people across ages. It was with a sample-barcoded 5' primer and a J-beta primer mix that a second PCR of roughly 7 to 12 cycles was run. A single record per CDR3 protein comes from TCRdb applying MiXCR to the 5' RACE reads. The sample shows around 710,000 distinct CDR3 sequences, roughly 45% of them seen only once. Sequenced: blood. These TCRs come from a woman in her sixties in good health.

For this clonotype: This may be a read error: a much more frequent sequence differs by one nucleotide. As DNA, the CDR3 is TGTGCCAGCAGCAGAAGGGAATCAGATACGCAGTATTTT. Translation: CASSRRESDTQYF. This sequence joins TRBV12-3 or TRBV12-4 and TRBJ2-3, with D unresolved. The V and J ends lost 6 bases and 4 bases respectively, with 11 bases between them. The CDR3 length is 13 residues.

V usage is TRBV20-1 and J usage is TRBJ2-4; D uncertain. The germline V and J ends were trimmed by 3 bases and 1 base, with 16 bases remaining between them. The CDR3 is 16 residues long. CDR1 is DFQATT and CDR2 is SNEGSKA in the germline V gene (reference sequence). The CDR3 is CSARSPSVRAKNIQYF. The DNA for the CDR3 is TGCAGTGCTAGGTCTCCCTCAGTCCGGGCCAAAAACATTCAGTACTTC.

This sequence joins TRBV3-1 and TRBJ1-1, with 9 bases fitting TRBD1. Germline CDR1 and CDR2: LGHDT and YNNKEL (reference sequence). The CDR3 loop spans 17 amino acids. The V segment lost 4 bases and the J segment 3 bases; nucleotides outside the gene matches: 12. The CDR3 loop is CASSPAGQGAVDTEAFF. CDR3 sequence (DNA): TGTGCCAGCAGCCCAGCGGGACAGGGTGCCGTTGACACTGAAGCTTTCTTT.

Notes on this clonotype: The junction differs from germline at one of its ends, possibly a read error. This chain joins TRBV15 and TRBJ1-2, with D hard to call. CDR1 LNHNV and CDR2 YYDKDF come from the germline V gene (reference sequence). CDR3 length: 13 residues. CDR3 protein: CATSGDVGSGYTF. CDR3 DNA sequence: TGTGCCACCAGCGGAGATGTAGGATCCGGCTACACCTTC. Variable domain in full (rest from reference TRBV15 and TRBJ1-2): DAMVIQNPRYQVTQFGKPVTLSCSQTLNHNVMYWYQQKSSQAPKLLFHYYDKDFNNEADTPDNFQSRRPNTSFCFLDIRSPGLGDTAMYLCATSGDVGSGYTFGSGTRLTVV.

The V gene is TRBV9, the J gene TRBJ2-1; TRBD2 agrees at 8 bases. J gave up 5 bases and V 2 bases, and 6 bases lay outside the gene matches. This CDR3 has 15 amino acids. Germline V gene data show CDR1 as SGDLS and CDR2 as YYNGEE. In nucleotides, the CDR3 is TGTGCCAGCAGCGTTCTTAGCGGGGATAACAATGAGCAGTTCTTC. It yields the protein CASSVLSGDNNEQFF.

This clonotype was counted many times. The chain has TRBV5-1 and TRBJ2-7; TRBD1 matches at 11 bases. The CDR3 extends over 14 amino acids. The V gene end was trimmed by 4 bases and the J gene end by 3 bases; junction bases not matched to a gene: 3. Germline V gene sequence: CDR1 SGHRS, CDR2 YFSETQ. CDR3 residues: CASSMGQGVYEQYF. In DNA, the CDR3 is TGCGCCAGCAGCATGGGACAGGGGGTCTACGAGCAGTACTTC.

This clonotype came up many times. The genes are TRBV28 and TRBJ2-7; D gene unclear. V was shortened by 8 bases and J by 3 bases, with 8 bases between the two germline ends. The CDR3 consists of 11 residues. CDR1 is MDHEN and CDR2 is SYDVKM in the germline V gene. CDR3 DNA sequence: TGTGCCAGCCGCATAGGCTACGAGCAGTACTTC. It specifies CASRIGYEQYF.

This clonotype was counted at least ten times. V and J are TRBV5-1 and TRBJ2-5, with 9 bases fitting TRBD2. The V and J ends lost 8 bases and 1 base, in that order; junction bases with no gene match: 6. The CDR3 is 14 residues long. CDR1 and CDR2 (germline): SGHRS, YFSETQ. CDR3 region: CASSASGIQETQYF. Written as DNA, the CDR3 is TGCGCCAGTAGCGCTAGCGGGATCCAAGAGACCCAGTACTTC.

The chain joins TRBV12-3 or TRBV12-4 to TRBJ2-5; possible D gene TRBD1, 5 bases. The CDR3 is 13 amino acids. V gave up 6 bases and J gave up 5 bases, with 13 bases separating them. CDR3 bases: TGTGCCAGCAGCAGGGCCCCAAAGGAGACCCAGTACTTC. Protein product: CASSRAPKETQYF.

The V call is TRBV7-3, the J call TRBJ2-3; D is unclear. This CDR3 is built from 14 residues. In germline, CDR1 is SGHTA, CDR2 FQGTGA. Trimming shortened V by 5 bases and J by 2 bases, and 11 bases separated the two germline ends. For the CDR3, the DNA is TGTGCCAGCAGCCGAGATTGGGCCACAGATACGCAGTATTTT. The encoded protein is CASSRDWATDTQYF. The full variable domain, completed using reference TRBV7-3 and TRBJ2-3, is GAGVSQTPSNKVTEKGKYVELRCDPISGHTALYWYRQSLGQGPEFLIYFQGTGAADDSGLPNDRFFAVRPEGSVSTLKIQRTERGDSAVYLCASSRDWATDTQYFGPGTRLTVL.

V usage is TRBV10-3 and J usage is TRBJ2-1, with 7 bases lining up with TRBD2. CDR1 and CDR2 from the germline V gene are ENHRY and SYGVKD. The CDR3 spans 17 residues. The trim removed 0 bases at V and 10 bases at J, leaving 15 bases unmatched. Here the CDR3 DNA reads TGTGCCATCAGTGAGTCGTGGGTGGGAGGGAGCTCCTACGAGCAGTTCTTC. Translating it yields CAISESWVGGSSYEQFF.

This clonotype was detected only once. The chain is built from TRBV30 and TRBJ1-1; 7 nucleotides line up with TRBD1. Germline CDR1 is GTSNPN and CDR2 is SVGIG (reference sequence). The V and J ends lost 0 bases and 11 bases, in that order; junction bases with no gene match: 6. This CDR3 spans 12 amino acids. CDR3 nucleotide sequence: TGTGCCTGGAGTGTACAGGGGCTTGGTGCTTTCTTT. Translating it yields CAWSVQGLGAFF.

The chain joins TRBV6-5 to TRBJ2-2, with TRBD1 matching 8 bases. The CDR3 has 16 amino acids. Trimming cost V 6 bases and J 7 bases; bases outside gene matches: 13. The V gene's germline CDR1 is MNHEY and CDR2 SVGAGI. The CDR3 reads CASSSGQGRRSGELFF. CDR3 DNA: TGTGCCAGCAGCTCCGGACAGGGCAGGAGGAGCGGGGAGCTGTTTTTT.

The V gene is TRBV6-5, the J gene TRBJ1-2; no definite D call. Germline-derived CDR1 and CDR2 are MNHEY and SVGAGI. This CDR3 region has 14 residues. V lost 4 bases and J 0 bases, leaving 9 bases between the germline ends. The DNA for the CDR3 is TGTGCCAGCAGTTCTGACAATCCTAACTATGGCTACACCTTC. Amino acid sequence: CASSSDNPNYGYTF.

This clonotype has a handful of counts. The chain links TRBV6-1 to TRBJ2-1; D is possibly TRBD1 (6 bases). V lost 6 bases and J 7 bases, leaving 16 bases between the germline ends. There are 14 residues in the CDR3. CDR1 and CDR2 (germline): MNHNS, SASEGT. CDR3 loop: CASRKAGVENEQFF. The CDR3 DNA sequence: TGTGCCAGCAGGAAGGCAGGGGTGGAAAATGAGCAGTTCTTC.

Details on this clonotype: A much larger clone is a single base away; this may be a read error. The chain has TRBV4-3 and TRBJ2-7; weak D call: TRBD1 (6 bases). Germline CDR1 is LGHNA and CDR2 is YSLEER. V was cut by 0 bases and J by 7 bases, with 22 bases left in between. The CDR3 spans 17 residues. The CDR3 bases are TGCGCCAGCAGCCAAGATTCAGTGGGGGCTGGATACAATGAGCAGTACTTC. It specifies CASSQDSVGAGYNEQYF.

This clonotype was counted ten times or more. This sequence joins TRBV29-1 and TRBJ2-7; 8 bases fit TRBD2. V lost 2 bases and J lost 2; bases outside the gene matches: 8. CDR1 is SQVTM and CDR2 is ANQGSEA in the germline V gene. This CDR3 comprises 15 residues. The CDR3 DNA reads as TGCAGCGTTGAATTAGCAGCGGGAGCAACCTACGAGCAGTACTTC. It translates to CSVELAAGATYEQYF.

This clonotype has at least ten counts. The chain employs TRBV29-1 and TRBJ2-3; D is undetermined. V lost 4 bases and J 0 bases, leaving 11 bases between the germline ends. Germline V gene sequence: CDR1 SQVTM, CDR2 ANQGSEA. The CDR3 consists of 14 residues. The CDR3: CSVGSETSTDTQYF. In nucleotides, the CDR3 is TGCAGCGTTGGGAGTGAAACTAGCACAGATACGCAGTATTTT.

This clonotype was observed a few times. The chain couples TRBV13 to TRBJ2-3; D gene uncertain. The CDR3 is made up of 16 amino acids. Germline CDR1 reads PRHDT; CDR2 reads FYEKMQ (reference sequence). The V end lost 5 bases, the J end lost 6 bases, and 21 bases lay between the germline ends. Written as DNA, the CDR3 is TGTGCCAGCAGCCCACCTCCAATTGGTCACCCCGATACGCAGTATTTT. It is translated as CASSPPPIGHPDTQYF.

This clonotype was picked up a small number of times. The chain joins TRBV12-5 to TRBJ1-2; a weak D match, TRBD1 (6 bases). This CDR3 has 16 amino acids. V lost 3 bases, J lost 1 base, and 15 bases lay in between. Germline V gene data show CDR1 as LGHNT and CDR2 as FRNRAP. In nucleotides, the CDR3 is TGTGCTAGTGGTTTCTCATTGACGGACAGTAACTATGGCTACACCTTC. Encoded protein: CASGFSLTDSNYGYTF.

The chain joins TRBV7-2 to TRBJ1-2; 7 bases line up with TRBD1. J gave up 8 bases and V 5 bases, and 14 bases lay outside the gene matches. The CDR3 sequence is 15 residues long. Germline V lookup: CDR1 SGHTA, CDR2 FQGNSA. The CDR3, as DNA: TGTGCCAGCAGCCCTGAGGGGGCAGGCCTCTGGGGCTACACCTTC. It codes for CASSPEGAGLWGYTF.

This clonotype was seen once. A much larger clone lies a single base off, so this may be a read error. This chain links TRBV29-1 with TRBJ2-7, with D tentatively TRBD1 (6 bases). The CDR3 sequence is 13 residues long. In germline, CDR1 is SQVTM, CDR2 ANQGSEA. Trimming stripped 4 bases from V and 4 bases from J, with 14 bases between. Here the CDR3 reads CSVGVRTGYEQYF. As DNA, the CDR3 is TGCAGCGTTGGAGTAAGAACAGGGTACGAGCAGTACTTC.

V gene TRBV20-1 combines with J gene TRBJ2-1, with a tentative D call TRBD2 (6 bases). The CDR3 loop spans 13 amino acids. Germline-derived CDR1 and CDR2 are DFQATT and SNEGSKA (reference sequence). Trimming left V 6 bases short and J 2 bases short, with 11 bases between. CDR3: CSAPGETYNEQFF. CDR3 DNA sequence: TGCAGTGCCCCGGGAGAAACCTACAATGAGCAGTTCTTC.

About this clonotype itself: The germline gene is not matched at one end of the junction; a read error may be the cause. This chain joins TRBV28 and TRBJ2-7; the D gene is possibly TRBD1 (6 bases). The CDR3 runs to 15 residues. Germline-derived CDR1 and CDR2 are MDHEN and SYDVKM. The CDR3 DNA sequence: TGTGCCGGCAGTTCCACAGGGTCTGGTTCCTACGAGCAGTACTTC. Translation: CAGSSTGSGSYEQYF.

This clonotype has ten or more counts. The chain recombines TRBV7-2 with TRBJ2-1; D is possibly TRBD1 (6 bases). V lost 1 base and J 9 bases, leaving 16 bases between the germline ends. The CDR3 covers 15 residues. Germline V gene sequence: CDR1 SGHTA, CDR2 FQGNSA. CDR3: CASSLVAWGQGEQFF. The CDR3 region has the DNA TGTGCCAGCAGCTTAGTGGCTTGGGGGCAGGGTGAGCAGTTCTTC.

CDR3 sequence reads: CASSEGQGAESPLHF. For the CDR3, the DNA is TGCGCCAGCAGCGAGGGACAGGGGGCGGAATCACCCCTCCACTTT. This chain joins TRBV5-1 and TRBJ1-6, with TRBD1 identical over 12 bases. Germline assignment: CDR1 SGHRS and CDR2 YFSETQ. The J segment lost 10 bases and the V segment lost 4 bases, leaving 6 bases of the junction unmatched. This CDR3 is built from 15 residues.

The V call is TRBV7-6, the J call TRBJ2-7, with 8 bases lining up with TRBD2. V gave up 4 bases and J gave up 4 bases; unmatched junction bases: 9. The CDR3 sequence is 15 residues long. Germline CDR1 SGHVS, CDR2 FNYEAQ. The CDR3 reads CASSYREGPGYEQYF. As DNA, the CDR3 is TGTGCCAGCAGCTATCGGGAGGGCCCGGGGTACGAGCAGTACTTC.

A few counts support this clonotype. The V and J genes are TRBV28 and TRBJ2-1; 9 bases map to TRBD2. The germline V gene has CDR1 MDHEN and CDR2 SYDVKM. The CDR3 has 16 amino acids. V trimming: 1 base; J trimming: 5 bases; junction bases outside the gene matches: 6. CDR3 in amino acids: CASSLYAGTSHNEQFF. CDR3 DNA: TGTGCCAGCAGTTTATATGCCGGGACTAGCCACAATGAGCAGTTCTTC.

This clonotype was found many times. The V and J genes are TRBV28 and TRBJ2-7; D may match TRBD1 or TRBD2 (5 bases each). CDR1 is MDHEN and CDR2 is SYDVKM in the germline V gene. The CDR3 has 14 residues. Between the trimmed V and J ends, which lost 5 bases and 2 bases, there was a span of 13 bases. This chain's CDR3 is CASSTGTATYEQYF. For the CDR3, the DNA is TGTGCCAGCAGTACGGGGACCGCGACCTACGAGCAGTACTTC. The complete variable domain, with remaining parts taken from reference TRBV28 and TRBJ2-7, reads DVKVTQSSRYLVKRTGEKVFLECVQDMDHENMFWYRQDPGLGLRLIYFSYDVKMKEKGDIPEGYSVSREKKERFSLILESASTNQTSMYLCASSTGTATYEQYFGPGTRLTVT.

This clonotype was detected only a few times. The J gene is TRBJ2-4, the V gene TRBV20-1, with D possibly being TRBD2 (5 bases). V dropped 5 bases and J dropped 0 bases, with 14 bases sitting between them. CDR1 is DFQATT and CDR2 is SNEGSKA in the germline V gene (reference sequence). CDR3 size: 15 residues. CDR3 protein: CSAGETTLAKNIQYF. The DNA of the CDR3 is TGCAGTGCTGGGGAGACGACTCTAGCCAAAAACATTCAGTACTTC.